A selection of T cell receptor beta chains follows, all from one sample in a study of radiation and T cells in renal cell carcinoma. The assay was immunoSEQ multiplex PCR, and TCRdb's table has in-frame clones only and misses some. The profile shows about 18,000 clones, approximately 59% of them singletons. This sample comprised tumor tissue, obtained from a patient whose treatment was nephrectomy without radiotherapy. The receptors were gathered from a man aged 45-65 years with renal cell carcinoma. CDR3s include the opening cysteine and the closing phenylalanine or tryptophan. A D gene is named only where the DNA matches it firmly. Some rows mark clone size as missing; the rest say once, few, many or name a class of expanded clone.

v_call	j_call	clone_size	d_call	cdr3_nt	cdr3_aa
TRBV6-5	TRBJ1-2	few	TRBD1	TGTGCCAGCAGAGAAACAGGGGGCTATGGCTACACCTTC	CASRETGGYGYTF
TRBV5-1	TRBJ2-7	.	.	TGCGCCAGCAGCCCGGACGGAACCTACGAGCAGTACTTC	CASSPDGTYEQYF
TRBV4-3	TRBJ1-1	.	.	TGCGCCAGCAGCCAAGATACGGGGAGGGGGACTGAAGCTTTCTTT	CASSQDTGRGTEAFF
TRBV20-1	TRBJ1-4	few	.	TGCAGTGCTACCGCGTGGGGAAAACTGTTTTTT	CSATAWGKLFF
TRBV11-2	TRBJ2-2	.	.	TGTGCCAGCAGCTTAGATCGAAGATCCGGGGAGCTGTTTTTT	CASSLDRRSGELFF
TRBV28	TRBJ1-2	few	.	TGTGCCACGTGGGGCCACAGATTCGGCTACACCTTC	CATWGHRFGYTF
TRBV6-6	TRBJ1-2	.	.	TGTGCCGGGACCCACGGGGCGCTTTCCTATGGCTACACCTTC	CAGTHGALSYGYTF
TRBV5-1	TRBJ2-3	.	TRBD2	TGCGCCAGCAGCTTGGAAGGGAGTTCCGGGACTAGCGGCACAGATACGCAGTATTTT	CASSLEGSSGTSGTDTQYF
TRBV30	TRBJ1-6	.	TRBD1	TGTGCCTGGAGTTTCGGACAGGGGGCCTCGAGTTCCTATAATTCACCCCTCCACTTT	CAWSFGQGASSSYNSPLHF
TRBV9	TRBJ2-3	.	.	TGTGCCAGCAGCGTAGAGGATACGCAGTATTTT	CASSVEDTQYF
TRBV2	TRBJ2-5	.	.	TGTGCCAGCAGTTGGGGCCCCACTACTAGATCCCGTCAAGAGACCCAGTACTTC	CASSWGPTTRSRQETQYF
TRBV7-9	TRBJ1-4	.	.	TGTGCCAGCAGCTTTTCAGGGAATGAAAAACTGTTTTTT	CASSFSGNEKLFF
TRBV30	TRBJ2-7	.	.	TGTGCCTGGAGTGTATCCGCGGGACCCTACGAGCAGTACTTC	CAWSVSAGPYEQYF
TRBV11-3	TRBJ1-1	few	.	TGTGCCAGCAGCTTAAGCGTGGCAGACGAAGCTTTCTTT	CASSLSVADEAFF